The present TCR beta chain was sequenced within a study of blood T cell repertoires in COVID-19. Sequenced by immunoSEQ multiplex PCR; TCRdb stores in-frame clones only, minus some. The sample yields around 94,000 clones, around 92% seen once. The germline V and J ends were trimmed by 7 bases and 0 bases, with 13 bases remaining between them. CDR1 is LNHDA and CDR2 is SQIVND in the germline V gene (reference sequence). The CDR3 covers 15 residues. Sequenced: peripheral blood. The sequence came from a man between 18 and 35 years old with acute or convalescent COVID-19. The chain employs TRBV19 and TRBJ1-5, with TRBD1 as a possible D gene (6 bases). The CDR3 sequence: CASTLGHFSNQPQHF. As DNA, the CDR3 is TGTGCCAGTACCTTGGGACATTTTAGCAATCAGCCCCAGCATTTT.